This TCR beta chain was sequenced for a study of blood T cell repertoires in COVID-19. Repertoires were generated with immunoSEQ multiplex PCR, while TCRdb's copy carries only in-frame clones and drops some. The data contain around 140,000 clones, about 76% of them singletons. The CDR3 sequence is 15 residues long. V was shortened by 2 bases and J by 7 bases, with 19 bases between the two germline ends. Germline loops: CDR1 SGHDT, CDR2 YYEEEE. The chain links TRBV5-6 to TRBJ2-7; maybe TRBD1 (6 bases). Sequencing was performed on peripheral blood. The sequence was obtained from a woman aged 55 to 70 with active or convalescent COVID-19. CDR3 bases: TGTGCCAGCAGCTTCGGGACACCGCTACTTGGGGAGCAGTACGTC. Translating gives CASSFGTPLLGEQYV.